This paragraph reports one TCR beta chain. Its specific antigen is unknown. No base-level quality is on record; no much larger clone is a single base apart. The immunoSEQ assay at survey resolution was used to sequence TCRbeta rearrangements from genomic DNA. Under the source paper's analysis protocol: In the TCR sequencing data, the lowest productive clonotype frequency that could be detected was 2.59 x 10-5. Only productive TCRbeta rearrangements, defined as complete and in-frame sequences, were included in the analyses. Clonality for each sample was calculated as Simpson clonality in the immunoSEQ Analyzer version 3.0. Clones were grouped by frequency into very rare, small, medium, large (1-20%) or hyperexpanded (>20%) categories. Generation probabilities were estimated with OLGA 1.2.3, V-gene circos plots were made with VDJtools, specificities were searched in VDJdb, and CDR3 motifs were identified with GLIPH. TCRdb took over this immuneACCESS table, retaining in-frame rearrangements with V and J assigned. Such tables are incomplete; in checked studies, under half of the missing clones stem from an unresolved V gene, and the remainder is unexplained. V and J calls and clone size are those listed in that table; D and trimming were worked out from the DNA. The sample table lists fewer than 35,000 clones, 65% to 75% of them with a count of one. The ten largest make up around 1.1% of the sample.

These data originate in a study of STAT5B mutations in CD4+ large granular lymphocyte leukemia (dated by TCRdb to between 2021 and 2024). Study-wide context: Among healthy controls, the CDR3 'QG' motif was associated with a particular HLA allele. The study compared the TCRbeta repertoires of patients with CD4+ T-cell large granular lymphocyte leukemia against those of healthy blood donors. Flow cytometry on FACSCanto II or FACSVerse confirmed that purified fractions exceeded 95% purity among lymphocytes. What the authors observed across the whole study: Data were not HLA-matched; higher clonality in CD4+ versus CD8+ T-LGLL could reflect the relatively small sample size. Compared with healthy CD4+ repertoires, CD4-sorted patient repertoires appeared more clonal, and this difference remained even after the putative leukemic clones were removed. Main leukemic clonotypes were private to each patient, although under 30% appeared at low frequency in other patients' non-leukemic repertoires. TRBV06-family usage was enriched among the top patient clones (8/27) compared with healthy controls (2/35).

V and J lose 4 bases and 4 bases, and a span of 16 bases separates them. Reading the germline V gene (reference sequence) gives CDR1 GTSNPN and CDR2 SVGIG. The CDR3 starts with the cysteine, ends with the phenylalanine, and has 14 residues. Only the CDR3 region is kept as DNA, spanning 42 bases read in frame from base 1. Healthy controls were roughly 35 blood donors whose buffy coats came from the Finnish Red Cross blood service. All TCR-sequenced material derived from peripheral blood: patient blood samples and healthy donor buffy coats. Ficoll-Hypaque gradient centrifugation was used to isolate peripheral blood mononuclear cells. For the healthy controls, CD4+ cells were obtained from buffy coats by magnetic purification. Genomic DNA was extracted using the Gentra Puregene Cell and Tissue kit, and a Qubit 2.0 fluorometer was used to quantify it.

The sequence was collected from a human donor in good health. Material: CD4+ T cells from blood buffy coats. The rearrangement combines TRBV30 with TRBJ1-2, with TRBD1 as a weak D call on 5 bases. The CDR3 reads CAWKIGVSGYGYTF. Here is the DNA: TGTGCCTGGAAGATAGGGGTTTCGGGCTATGGCTACACCTTC. Where the CDR3 stops, the reference TRBV30 and TRBJ1-2 genes take over; the full variable domain is SQTIHQWPATLVQPVGSPLSLECTVEGTSNPNLYWYRQAAGRGLQLLFYSVGIGQISSEVPQNLSASRPQDRQFILSSKKLLLSDSGFYLCAWKIGVSGYGYTFGSGTRLTVV.